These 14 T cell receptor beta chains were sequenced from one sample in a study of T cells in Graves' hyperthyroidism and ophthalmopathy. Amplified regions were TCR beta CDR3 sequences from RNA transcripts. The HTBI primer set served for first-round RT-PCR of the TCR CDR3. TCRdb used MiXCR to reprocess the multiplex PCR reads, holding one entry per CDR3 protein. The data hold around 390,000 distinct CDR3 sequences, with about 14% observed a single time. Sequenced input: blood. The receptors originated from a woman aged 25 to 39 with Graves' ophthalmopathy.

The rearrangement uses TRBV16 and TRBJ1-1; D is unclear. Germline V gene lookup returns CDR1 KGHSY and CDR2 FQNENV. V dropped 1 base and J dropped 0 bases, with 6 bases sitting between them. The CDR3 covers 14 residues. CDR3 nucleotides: TGTGCCAGCAGCCAATTGCTCTTGAACACTGAAGCTTTCTTT. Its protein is CASSQLLLNTEAFF.

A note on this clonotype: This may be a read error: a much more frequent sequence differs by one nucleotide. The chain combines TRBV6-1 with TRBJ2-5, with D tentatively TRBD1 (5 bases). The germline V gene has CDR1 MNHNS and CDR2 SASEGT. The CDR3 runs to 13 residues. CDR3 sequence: CACSKGFGETQYF. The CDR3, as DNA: TGTGCCTGCAGCAAGGGGTTCGGGGAGACCCAGTACTTC.

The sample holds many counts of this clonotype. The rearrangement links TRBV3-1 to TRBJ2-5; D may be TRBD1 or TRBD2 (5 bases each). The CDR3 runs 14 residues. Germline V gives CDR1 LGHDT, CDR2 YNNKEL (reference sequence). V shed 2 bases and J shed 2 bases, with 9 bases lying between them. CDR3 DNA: TGTGCCAGCAGCCAACGGGGACGGCAAGAGACCCAGTACTTC. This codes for CASSQRGRQETQYF.

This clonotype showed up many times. CDR3 region: CATSDHPLRNEQFF. The CDR3 bases are TGTGCCACCAGTGATCATCCCCTCCGGAATGAGCAGTTCTTC. J is TRBJ2-1 and V is TRBV24-1, with D unclear. The CDR3 length is 14 residues. The V end was cut by 3 bases, the J end by 7 bases, with 12 bases between. CDR1 KGHDR and CDR2 SFDVKD come from the germline V gene.

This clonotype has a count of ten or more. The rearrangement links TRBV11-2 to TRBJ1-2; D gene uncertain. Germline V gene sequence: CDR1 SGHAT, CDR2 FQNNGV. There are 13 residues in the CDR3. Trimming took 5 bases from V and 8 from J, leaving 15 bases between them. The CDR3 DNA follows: TGTGCCAGCAGCCCCGGGAACGATGTGGGCTACACCTTC. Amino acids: CASSPGNDVGYTF.

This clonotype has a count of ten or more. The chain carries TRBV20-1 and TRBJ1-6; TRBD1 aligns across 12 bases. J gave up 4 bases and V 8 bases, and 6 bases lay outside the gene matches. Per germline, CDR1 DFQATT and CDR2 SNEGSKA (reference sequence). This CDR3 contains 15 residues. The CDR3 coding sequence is TGCAGTCCTAAGGGACAGGGGGCTTATAATTCACCCCTCCACTTT. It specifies CSPKGQGAYNSPLHF.

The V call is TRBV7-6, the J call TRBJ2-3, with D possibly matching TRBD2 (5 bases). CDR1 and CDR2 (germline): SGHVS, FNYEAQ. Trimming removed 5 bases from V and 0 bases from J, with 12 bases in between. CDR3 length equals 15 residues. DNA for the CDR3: TGTGCCAGCAGCCCAGCGGACCCTAGCACAGATACGCAGTATTTT. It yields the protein CASSPADPSTDTQYF.

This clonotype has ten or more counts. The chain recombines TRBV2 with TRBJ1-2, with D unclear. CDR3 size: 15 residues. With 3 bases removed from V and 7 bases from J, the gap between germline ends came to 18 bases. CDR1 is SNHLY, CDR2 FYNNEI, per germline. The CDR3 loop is CASSEQDGAIFGYTF. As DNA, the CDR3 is TGTGCCAGCAGTGAGCAAGACGGTGCTATCTTTGGCTACACCTTC.

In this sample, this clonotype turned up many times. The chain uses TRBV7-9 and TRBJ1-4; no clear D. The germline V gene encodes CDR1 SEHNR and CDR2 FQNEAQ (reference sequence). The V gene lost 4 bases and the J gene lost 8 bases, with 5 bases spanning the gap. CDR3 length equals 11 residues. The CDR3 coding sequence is TGTGCCAGCAGCTCGAGGGAAAAACTGTTTTTT. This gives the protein CASSSREKLFF. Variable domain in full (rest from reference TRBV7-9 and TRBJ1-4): DTGVSQNPRHKITKRGQNVTFRCDPISEHNRLYWYRQTLGQGPEFLTYFQNEAQLEKSRLLSDRFSAERPKGSFSTLEIQRTEQGDSAMYLCASSSREKLFFGSGTQLSVL.

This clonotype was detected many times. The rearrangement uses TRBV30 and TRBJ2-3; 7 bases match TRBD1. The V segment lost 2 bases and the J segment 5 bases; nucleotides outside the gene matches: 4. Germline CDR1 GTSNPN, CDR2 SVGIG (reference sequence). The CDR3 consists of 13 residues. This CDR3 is CAWSRQGVDTQYF. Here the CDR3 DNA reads TGTGCCTGGAGTAGACAGGGAGTAGATACGCAGTATTTT. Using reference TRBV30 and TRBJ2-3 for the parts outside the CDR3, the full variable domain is SQTIHQWPATLVQPVGSPLSLECTVEGTSNPNLYWYRQAAGRGLQLLFYSVGIGQISSEVPQNLSASRPQDRQFILSSKKLLLSDSGFYLCAWSRQGVDTQYFGPGTRLTVL.

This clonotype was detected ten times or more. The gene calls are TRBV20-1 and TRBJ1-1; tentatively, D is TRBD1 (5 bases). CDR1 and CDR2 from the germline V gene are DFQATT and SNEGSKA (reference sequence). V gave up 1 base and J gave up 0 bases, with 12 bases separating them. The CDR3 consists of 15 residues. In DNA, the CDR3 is TGCAGTGCTAGAGCGCTACAGGAAATGAACACTGAAGCTTTCTTT. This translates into CSARALQEMNTEAFF.

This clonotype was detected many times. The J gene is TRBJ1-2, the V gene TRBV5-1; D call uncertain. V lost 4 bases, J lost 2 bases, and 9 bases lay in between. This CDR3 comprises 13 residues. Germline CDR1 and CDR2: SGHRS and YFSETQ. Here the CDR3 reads CASSTDGNYGYTF. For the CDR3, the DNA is TGCGCCAGCAGCACCGACGGGAACTATGGCTACACCTTC.

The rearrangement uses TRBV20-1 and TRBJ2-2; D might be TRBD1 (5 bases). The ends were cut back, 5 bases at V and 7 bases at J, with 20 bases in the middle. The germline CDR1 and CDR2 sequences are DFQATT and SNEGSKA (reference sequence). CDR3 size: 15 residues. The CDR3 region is CSALQVSQNDGELFF. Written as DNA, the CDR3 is TGCAGTGCTCTACAGGTGTCCCAGAATGACGGGGAGCTGTTTTTT.

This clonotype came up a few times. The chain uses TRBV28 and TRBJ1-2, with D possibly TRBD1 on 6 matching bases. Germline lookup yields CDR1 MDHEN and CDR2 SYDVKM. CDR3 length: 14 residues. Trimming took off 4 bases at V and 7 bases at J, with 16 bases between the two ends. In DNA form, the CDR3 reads TGTGCCAGCAGTTCACAGGGTTTGGTGGGTGGCTACACCTTC. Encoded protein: CASSSQGLVGGYTF.